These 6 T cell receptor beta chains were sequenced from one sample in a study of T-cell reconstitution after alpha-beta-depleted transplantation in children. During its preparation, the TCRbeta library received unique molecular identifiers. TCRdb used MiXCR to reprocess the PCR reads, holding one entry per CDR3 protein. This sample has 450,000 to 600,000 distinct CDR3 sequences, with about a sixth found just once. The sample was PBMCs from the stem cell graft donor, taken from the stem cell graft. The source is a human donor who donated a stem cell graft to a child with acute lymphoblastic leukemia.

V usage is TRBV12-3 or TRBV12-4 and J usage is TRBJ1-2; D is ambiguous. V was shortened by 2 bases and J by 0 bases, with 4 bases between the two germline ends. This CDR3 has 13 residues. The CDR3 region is CASSLLSNYGYTF. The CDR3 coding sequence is TGTGCCAGCAGTTTATTATCTAACTATGGCTACACCTTC.

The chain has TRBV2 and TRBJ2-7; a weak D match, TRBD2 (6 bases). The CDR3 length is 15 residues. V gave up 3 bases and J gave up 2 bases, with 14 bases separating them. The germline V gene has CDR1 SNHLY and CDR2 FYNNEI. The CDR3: CASSDARGATYEQYF. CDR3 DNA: TGTGCCAGCAGTGACGCTCGCGGGGCCACCTACGAGCAGTACTTC.

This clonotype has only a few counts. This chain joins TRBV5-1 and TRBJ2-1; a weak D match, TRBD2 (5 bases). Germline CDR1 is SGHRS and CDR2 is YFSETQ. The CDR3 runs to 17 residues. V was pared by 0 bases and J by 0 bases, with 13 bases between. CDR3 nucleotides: TGCGCCAGCAGCTTGGAGGAGGTGGCATCCTCCTACAATGAGCAGTTCTTC. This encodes CASSLEEVASSYNEQFF. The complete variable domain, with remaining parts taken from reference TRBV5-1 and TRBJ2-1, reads KAGVTQTPRYLIKTRGQQVTLSCSPISGHRSVSWYQQTPGQGLQFLFEYFSETQRNKGNFPGRFSGRQFSNSRSEMNVSTLELGDSALYLCASSLEEVASSYNEQFFGPGTRLTVL.

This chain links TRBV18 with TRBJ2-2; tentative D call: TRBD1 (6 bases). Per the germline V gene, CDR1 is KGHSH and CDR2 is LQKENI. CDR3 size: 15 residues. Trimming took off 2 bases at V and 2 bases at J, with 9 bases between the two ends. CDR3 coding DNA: TGTGCCAGCTCACCATGGACAGTCAACACCGGGGAGCTGTTTTTT. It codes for CASSPWTVNTGELFF.

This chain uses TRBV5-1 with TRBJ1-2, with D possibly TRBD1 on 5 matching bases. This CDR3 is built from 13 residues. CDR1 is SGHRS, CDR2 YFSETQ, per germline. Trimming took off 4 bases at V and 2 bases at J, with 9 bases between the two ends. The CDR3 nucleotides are TGCGCCAGCAGCGTACAGGAGAACTATGGCTACACCTTC. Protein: CASSVQENYGYTF.

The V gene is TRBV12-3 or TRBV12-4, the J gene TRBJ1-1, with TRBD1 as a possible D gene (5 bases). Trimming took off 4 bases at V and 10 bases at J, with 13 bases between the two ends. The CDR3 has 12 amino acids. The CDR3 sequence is CASSSPTGGAFF. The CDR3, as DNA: TGTGCCAGCAGTTCCCCCACGGGGGGAGCTTTCTTT.